The 17 T cell receptor beta chains below all came from one sample that was sequenced in a study of long-term antiretroviral therapy in people with HIV. Version v3.0 of the immunoSEQ assay was performed at survey level. TCRdb's copy holds only in-frame clones and misses some; the assay was immunoSEQ multiplex PCR. The sample lists around 35,000 clones; approximately 84% were seen once. This specimen was unsorted PBMCs, taken 3.1 years after starting antiretroviral therapy. These receptors were obtained from a woman aged 45-65 years with HIV.

This clone was counted once. The chain links TRBV11-2 to TRBJ2-7; TRBD1 agrees at 9 bases. The CDR3 totals 13 residues. The V gene's germline CDR1 is SGHAT and CDR2 FQNNGV. Trimming at V came to 6 bases and at J to 4 bases, leaving 4 bases not matched to a gene. CDR3 sequence: CASRGTGQYEQYV. CDR3 bases: TGTGCCAGCAGGGGGACAGGGCAATACGAGCAGTACGTC.

This rearrangement joins TRBV5-1 to TRBJ2-1; D could derive from TRBD1 or TRBD2 (6 bases each). CDR3 length equals 14 residues. Germline V lookup: CDR1 SGHRS, CDR2 YFSETQ. V was shortened by 4 bases and J by 8 bases, with 16 bases between the two germline ends. CDR3 residues: CASSPSNRDYEQFF. As DNA, the CDR3 is TGCGCCAGCAGCCCCTCTAACAGGGACTATGAGCAGTTCTTC.

V usage is TRBV19 and J usage is TRBJ1-4; TRBD1 might be the D (6 bases). The CDR3 runs 16 residues. V was trimmed by 5 bases and J by 4 bases, leaving 17 bases between them. Germline lookup yields CDR1 LNHDA and CDR2 SQIVND (reference sequence). This CDR3 reads CASSRTGPAGNEKLFF. In DNA, the CDR3 is TGTGCCAGTAGTCGAACAGGGCCCGCGGGTAATGAAAAACTGTTTTTT.

The V and J genes are TRBV6-5 and TRBJ2-1; D is unresolved. The CDR3 contains 11 residues. V gave up 6 bases and J gave up 3 bases, with 3 bases separating them. Germline lookup yields CDR1 MNHEY and CDR2 SVGAGI. CDR3 nucleotide sequence: TGTGCCAGCAGCAACTACAATGAGCAGTTCTTC. Amino acid sequence: CASSNYNEQFF.

The V gene is TRBV6-5, the J gene TRBJ1-2; D remains ambiguous. The CDR3 runs 13 residues. CDR1 and CDR2 (germline): MNHEY, SVGAGI. Trimming cost V 2 bases and J 4 bases, with 8 bases left between them. CDR3 nucleotides: TGTGCCAGCAGTTACGGGCGGACCTATGGCTACACCTTC. Encoded protein: CASSYGRTYGYTF.

The chain links TRBV14 to TRBJ2-5, with 9 bases identical to TRBD1. CDR3 length: 17 residues. CDR1 and CDR2 from the germline V gene are SGHDN and FVKESK. With 1 base clipped from V and 5 bases from J, the junction kept 11 bases outside the gene matches. The CDR3 loop is CASSQAHRGRFGETQYF. CDR3 bases: TGTGCCAGCAGCCAAGCCCACAGGGGGCGCTTCGGTGAGACCCAGTACTTC.

The V call is TRBV19, the J call TRBJ1-3; D not certain. Germline V CDR1 and CDR2: LNHDA, SQIVND (reference sequence). Trimming shortened V by 7 bases and J by 2 bases, and 9 bases separated the two germline ends. This CDR3 contains 13 residues. The DNA of the CDR3 is TGTGCCAGTACTCCGGTAGCTGGAAACACCATATATTTT. Its translation is CASTPVAGNTIYF.

This clone appeared once. CDR3 coding DNA: TGTGCCTGGAGTGGGGGCAGGGCTCAAGAGACCCAGTACTTC. Encoded protein: CAWSGGRAQETQYF. This sequence joins TRBV30 and TRBJ2-5, with a tentative D call TRBD1 (5 bases). V gave up 1 base and J gave up 2 bases, with 11 bases separating them. CDR3 size: 14 residues. Germline V lookup: CDR1 GTSNPN, CDR2 SVGIG (reference sequence). The complete variable domain, with remaining parts taken from reference TRBV30 and TRBJ2-5, reads SQTIHQWPATLVQPVGSPLSLECTVEGTSNPNLYWYRQAAGRGLQLLFYSVGIGQISSEVPQNLSASRPQDRQFILSSKKLLLSDSGFYLCAWSGGRAQETQYFGPGTRLLVL.

The V gene is TRBV7-8, the J gene TRBJ1-6; 7 bases line up with TRBD1. In germline, CDR1 is SGHVS, CDR2 FQNEAQ. V lost 5 bases and J lost 10; bases outside the gene matches: 8. CDR3 size: 14 residues. The CDR3 is CASSPRQGQSPLHF. The CDR3 coding sequence is TGTGCCAGCAGCCCCAGACAGGGACAATCACCCCTCCACTTT.

V is TRBV27 and J is TRBJ1-1; D gene uncertain. Per germline, CDR1 MNHEY and CDR2 SMNVEV (reference sequence). Trimming pared 4 bases from V and 2 bases from J, leaving 14 bases between. CDR3 length equals 15 residues. CDR3 amino acids: CASSSNSRYNTEAFF. For the CDR3, the DNA is TGTGCCAGCAGTTCCAACAGCCGATATAACACTGAAGCTTTCTTT.

Points on this clone: Its ends do not fully match the called genes, so a read error is possible. The chain joins TRBV5-1 to TRBJ2-2; no firm D call. This CDR3 comprises 18 residues. The germline CDR1 and CDR2 sequences are SGHRS and YFSETQ. CDR3 bases: TGCGCCAGCAGCTTGGTTCCTGGCGGAGACTCGAACGCCGGGGAGCTGTTTTTT. It translates to CASSLVPGGDSNAGELFF.

The rearrangement joins TRBV19 to TRBJ1-4, with TRBD1 identical over 10 bases. Trimming removed 6 bases from V and 8 bases from J; junction bases left unmatched: 6. In germline, CDR1 is LNHDA, CDR2 SQIVND (reference sequence). The CDR3 has 14 residues. The CDR3 region is CASRGQGRGEKLFF. CDR3 nucleotide sequence: TGTGCCAGTAGGGGACAGGGGCGCGGGGAAAAACTGTTTTTT.

The V gene is TRBV5-1, the J gene TRBJ2-6; D gene ambiguous. The CDR3 has 17 residues. CDR1 and CDR2 from the germline V gene are SGHRS and YFSETQ. The V and J ends lost 0 bases and 4 bases respectively, with 14 bases between them. CDR3 DNA: TGCGCCAGCAGCTTGGAGGTCCTAATAGGAGGGGCCAACGTCCTGACTTTC. It codes for CASSLEVLIGGANVLTF.

The sample holds a few counts of this clone. This chain connects TRBV5-1 to TRBJ2-5; no clear D gene. This CDR3 has 13 residues. The V end was cut by 4 bases, the J end by 1 base, with 8 bases between. The germline V gene has CDR1 SGHRS and CDR2 YFSETQ. The CDR3 nucleotides are TGCGCCAGCAGCCAAACTTCCCAAGAGACCCAGTACTTC. This encodes CASSQTSQETQYF.

The chain links TRBV6-5 to TRBJ2-1, with D possibly being TRBD2 (6 bases). The CDR3 is 10 amino acids. The V end lost 10 bases, the J end lost 9 bases, and 10 bases lay between the germline ends. Germline values: CDR1 MNHEY, CDR2 SVGAGI. The CDR3 sequence is CATGTLEQFF. DNA of the CDR3: TGTGCCACTGGGACTCTTGAGCAGTTCTTC.

The chain uses TRBV7-9 and TRBJ1-2; maybe TRBD1 (5 bases). This CDR3 comprises 13 residues. CDR1 SEHNR and CDR2 FQNEAQ come from the germline V gene (reference sequence). V dropped 8 bases and J dropped 6 bases, with 16 bases sitting between them. CDR3 DNA sequence: TGTGCCAGCGTTACTGGGGGATTGGATGGCTACACCTTC. Amino acids: CASVTGGLDGYTF.

The rearrangement uses TRBV6-5 and TRBJ2-6; D gene ambiguous. Between the trimmed V and J ends, which lost 0 bases and 1 base, there was a span of 7 bases. This CDR3 has 16 amino acids. Germline V gives CDR1 MNHEY, CDR2 SVGAGI. The CDR3 bases are TGTGCCAGCAGTTACTCGTCACTTTCTGGGGCCAACGTCCTGACTTTC. The encoded protein is CASSYSSLSGANVLTF.